Below are 4 T cell receptor beta chains sequenced from a single sample in a study of T cells after yellow fever vaccination (dated by TCRdb to the late 2010s). Libraries came from 5' RACE. Data came from an Illumina HiSeq 2500. Starting from the raw public reads, TCRdb applied fastp trimming at Q25, assembled clones with MiXCR and retained in-frame beta chains. Identical CDR3 protein sequences are pooled into one entry, listed with their most common genes and DNA. The table for this sample lists approximately 580,000 distinct CDR3 sequences; about 15% of them were counted only once. Clones ranked in the top ten supply roughly 17% of the sample. Taken with the paper, the label for treatment or condition translates to: live attenuated yellow fever vaccine strain. The sequenced sample was PBMCs, obtained around 5 days after the first yellow fever vaccination. The receptors were gathered from a man aged 18 to 29 who received the YFV17D yellow fever vaccine.

This clonotype was observed a handful of times. CDR3 nucleotide sequence: TGTGCCAGCAGCTCGCCTAAATCTTCGGACAGGGTAAAGGATGAGCAGTTCTTC. Protein: CASSSPKSSDRVKDEQFF. V and J are TRBV7-8 and TRBJ2-1; 8 bases line up with TRBD1. Germline assignment: CDR1 SGHVS and CDR2 FQNEAQ. The CDR3 contains 18 residues. V lost 4 bases to trimming and J lost 8 bases; unmatched junction nucleotides: 19.

The chain links TRBV20-1 to TRBJ2-5, with 7 nucleotides matching TRBD1. CDR1 and CDR2 from the germline V gene are DFQATT and SNEGSKA (reference sequence). The trim removed 6 bases at V and 2 bases at J, leaving 3 bases unmatched. The CDR3 is 12 residues long. The CDR3, as DNA: TGCAGTGCCGGGACAGCTCAAGAGACCCAGTACTTC. The encoded protein is CSAGTAQETQYF.

There are a few counts of this clonotype. J is TRBJ2-7 and V is TRBV4-2; D may correspond to TRBD1 or TRBD2 (5 bases each). Germline V gene data show CDR1 as LGHNA and CDR2 as YNFKEQ. The CDR3 contains 13 residues. Trimming left V 8 bases short and J 1 base short, with 12 bases between. CDR3 sequence (DNA): TGTGCCAGCCGGGGCGAGGGGTCCTACGAGCAGTACTTC. This gives the protein CASRGEGSYEQYF.

This sequence joins TRBV20-1 and TRBJ2-7; 10 bases align to TRBD2. CDR1 DFQATT and CDR2 SNEGSKA come from the germline V gene (reference sequence). The CDR3 length is 16 residues. This CDR3 is CCVKTPLAGHGGEQYF. The CDR3 DNA sequence: TGCTGTGTTAAGACCCCACTAGCGGGACATGGTGGCGAGCAGTACTTC.